This entry describes one T cell receptor (beta chain). Assay: immunoSEQ multiplex PCR; the TCRdb copy retains only in-frame clones and omits some. The profile shows some 290,000 clones, more than 70% of them singletons. CDR1 is DFQATT, CDR2 SNEGSKA, per germline (reference sequence). The CDR3 extends over 10 amino acids. The source of the sample is a study of blood T cell repertoires in COVID-19. The Seattle site enrolled patients during active infection and followed them longitudinally. The gene calls are TRBV20-1 and TRBJ1-1; TRBD1 matches at 7 bases. This TCR derives from a woman between 25 and 40 years old with COVID-19, enrolled during active disease. Sample: peripheral blood. The CDR3, as DNA: TGCAAATCCGGGACAGATGAAGCTTTCTTT. This gives the protein CKSGTDEAFF.